Below, 29 T cell receptor beta chains from the same sample are listed, as sequenced in a study of T-cell memory formation after mild COVID-19. MiXCR, run by TCRdb on the 5' RACE reads, gives a single entry per CDR3 protein. The data contain 400,000 to 500,000 distinct CDR3 sequences, 20% of them singletons. The sample taken for sequencing was PBMCs or a T cell subset sorted from them (not recorded which). These receptors originate from an adult woman who had mild COVID-19 (a few samples of this study predate the infection). Cell type and time point are not known.

This clonotype was observed a few times. V usage is TRBV25-1 and J usage is TRBJ2-7, with TRBD1 matching 12 bases. J was trimmed by 3 bases and V by 4 bases; bases with no gene match: 10. The CDR3 runs 17 residues. Germline CDR1 reads MGHDK; CDR2 reads SYGVNS. CDR3 nucleotides: TGTGCCAGCAGTGGGGGGACAGGGGGCGTCAAGGGCTACGAGCAGTACTTC. Its protein is CASSGGTGGVKGYEQYF.

In its sample, this clonotype was seen a few times. The chain combines TRBV5-1 with TRBJ1-1, with a weak D call TRBD1 (5 bases). The CDR3 contains 15 residues. Germline CDR1 SGHRS, CDR2 YFSETQ. V was cut by 1 base and J by 3 bases, with 13 bases left in between. The CDR3 sequence: CASSLIPGADTEAFF. The CDR3 nucleotides are TGCGCCAGCAGCTTGATTCCCGGGGCAGACACTGAAGCTTTCTTT.

The chain recombines TRBV12-3 or TRBV12-4 with TRBJ1-5; TRBD1 matches 7 bases. Losses at the gene ends were 5 bases for V and 5 bases for J; bases not matched to a gene: 6. The length of the CDR3 is 14 residues. The CDR3 spells CASSPGTVDQPQHF. CDR3 bases: TGTGCCAGCAGTCCGGGGACAGTTGATCAGCCCCAGCATTTT.

There are a few counts of this clonotype. The rearrangement joins TRBV10-3 to TRBJ2-3; D might be TRBD1 (6 bases). Trimming pared 3 bases from V and 0 bases from J, leaving 10 bases between. This CDR3 region has 15 residues. Germline V gene data show CDR1 as ENHRY and CDR2 as SYGVKD. Here the CDR3 DNA reads TGTGCCATCAGTGACCTCGGACAGAGCACAGATACGCAGTATTTT. Residues: CAISDLGQSTDTQYF.

The chain has TRBV10-3 and TRBJ1-2, with D possibly TRBD1 on 5 matching bases. V was pared by 2 bases and J by 1 base, with 11 bases between. The V gene's germline CDR1 is ENHRY and CDR2 SYGVKD. The CDR3 loop spans 15 amino acids. The CDR3 DNA reads TGTGCCATCAGTGAGCCAGGGTTTGATAACTATGGCTACACCTTC. Its translation is CAISEPGFDNYGYTF.

This clonotype was seen at least ten times. The chain employs TRBV20-1 and TRBJ1-1; D is undetermined. The CDR3 runs to 13 residues. Germline V CDR1 and CDR2: DFQATT, SNEGSKA (reference sequence). Deletions cut 4 bases from V and 0 bases from J, with 9 bases between. The DNA of the CDR3 is TGCAGTGCTACCCTTCAGGTGAACACTGAAGCTTTCTTT. As protein: CSATLQVNTEAFF.

This chain uses TRBV6-1 with TRBJ2-5; D gene unclear. CDR1 and CDR2 (germline): MNHNS, SASEGT. CDR3 length: 17 amino acids. V shed 2 bases and J shed 5 bases, with 21 bases lying between them. The CDR3, as DNA: TGTGCCAGCAGTGAAAAGGGTGGTGCAAACACCGAGGAGACCCAGTACTTC. Translated: CASSEKGGANTEETQYF.

The chain couples TRBV7-8 to TRBJ2-2, with 9 bases fitting TRBD1. V trimming: 5 bases; J trimming: 7 bases; junction bases outside the gene matches: 11. Germline V gene lookup returns CDR1 SGHVS and CDR2 FQNEAQ. The CDR3 is 16 residues long. CDR3 nucleotide sequence: TGTGCCAGCAGCCCGACAATGGACAGGGGAAGCGGGGAGCTGTTTTTT. Its protein is CASSPTMDRGSGELFF.

This clonotype was observed a handful of times. The chain couples TRBV11-1 to TRBJ2-1; tentative D call: TRBD2 (5 bases). The CDR3 spans 15 residues. The germline V and J ends were trimmed by 5 bases and 4 bases, with 15 bases remaining between them. CDR1 is SGHAT and CDR2 is FQDESV in the germline V gene (reference sequence). This chain's CDR3 is CASSILSGVYNEQFF. CDR3 bases: TGTGCCAGCAGCATACTATCCGGGGTGTACAATGAGCAGTTCTTC.

The table lists this clonotype with a few counts. CDR3 in DNA: TGTGCCACCAGTGATTTGGGCAGGAAGGCCGGGGAGCTGTTTTTT. Translating gives CATSDLGRKAGELFF. The rearrangement joins TRBV24-1 to TRBJ2-2; D remains ambiguous. CDR1 is KGHDR, CDR2 SFDVKD, per germline. This CDR3 region has 15 residues. The V and J ends lost 0 bases and 6 bases respectively, with 10 bases between them.

The sample holds a few counts of this clonotype. The genes are TRBV7-3 and TRBJ2-2, with unresolved D. The CDR3 spans 15 residues. Germline V gives CDR1 SGHTA, CDR2 FQGTGA. V was trimmed by 2 bases and J by 3 bases, leaving 10 bases between them. The CDR3, as DNA: TGTGCCAGCAGCTTATCGCAGACCTACACCGGGGAGCTGTTTTTT. Translated: CASSLSQTYTGELFF.

The chain couples TRBV29-1 to TRBJ2-1; 9 bases align to TRBD1. Germline-derived CDR1 and CDR2 are SQVTM and ANQGSEA. The CDR3 consists of 14 residues. Unmatched junction bases numbered 7, after V lost 8 bases and J lost 2 bases. CDR3 DNA sequence: TGCAGCTCCCGGGACAGGGCCGCCTACAATGAGCAGTTCTTC. Translation gives CSSRDRAAYNEQFF.

The rearrangement joins TRBV6-2 or TRBV6-3 to TRBJ2-7, with D uncertain. CDR1 and CDR2 from the germline V gene are MNHEY and SVGEGT. The CDR3 totals 15 residues. The ends were cut back, 5 bases at V and 2 bases at J, with 16 bases in the middle. CDR3 DNA: TGTGCCAGCAGTGTGGGCACGACGTTTACCTACGAGCAGTACTTC. This translates into CASSVGTTFTYEQYF.

This clonotype was seen only a few times. The rearrangement uses TRBV7-9 and TRBJ2-3, with TRBD2 as a possible D gene (5 bases). Per germline, CDR1 SEHNR and CDR2 FQNEAQ (reference sequence). The CDR3 is 13 amino acids. The V gene lost 3 bases and the J gene lost 5 bases, with 9 bases spanning the gap. CDR3 in amino acids: CASSLDSQDTQYF. CDR3 sequence (DNA): TGTGCCAGCAGCTTGGACTCCCAAGATACGCAGTATTTT.

This clonotype showed up just a few times. This chain joins TRBV29-1 and TRBJ1-3, with D perhaps matching TRBD1 (6 bases). Trimming took off 7 bases at V and 0 bases at J, with 25 bases between the two ends. CDR1 and CDR2 from the germline V gene are SQVTM and ANQGSEA. The CDR3 runs 18 residues. The CDR3 bases are TGCAGCGCTCCCCCTGGCGGGGGGGCCAGCGTCTCTGGAAACACCATATATTTT. Translated: CSAPPGGGASVSGNTIYF.

The chain has TRBV2 and TRBJ2-7, with D unclear. The CDR3 covers 15 residues. V lost 3 bases to trimming and J lost 3 bases, with 15 bases between them. Germline CDR1 and CDR2: SNHLY and FYNNEI. The CDR3 sequence is CASSDQERMGYEQYF. CDR3 nucleotide sequence: TGTGCCAGCAGTGATCAAGAGAGAATGGGCTACGAGCAGTACTTC.

The chain links TRBV5-1 to TRBJ2-7; no clear D. The CDR3 length is 14 residues. The V end lost 0 bases, the J end lost 2 bases, and 9 bases lay between the germline ends. Germline CDR1 SGHRS, CDR2 YFSETQ. The CDR3: CASSLDALPYEQYF. The DNA of the CDR3 is TGCGCCAGCAGCTTGGACGCCCTCCCCTACGAGCAGTACTTC.

The CDR3: CASSQGLAGAIISYNEQFF. In DNA form, the CDR3 reads TGCGCCAGCAGCCAAGGACTAGCGGGAGCCATTATCTCCTACAATGAGCAGTTCTTC. V and J are TRBV4-1 and TRBJ2-1, with 12 bases fitting TRBD2. CDR3 length: 19 amino acids. V lost 1 base, J lost 0 bases, and 7 bases stayed unmatched. The germline V gene has CDR1 MGHRA and CDR2 YSYEKL.

In this sample, this clonotype turned up a few times. This rearrangement joins TRBV2 to TRBJ1-1; D is uncertain. Trimming removed 2 bases at V and 11 bases at J, with 12 bases between. CDR3 size: 12 residues. Germline V gives CDR1 SNHLY, CDR2 FYNNEI. The CDR3, as DNA: TGTGCCAGCAGTGAATGGCCCCAGTCGGCTTTCTTT. Amino acids: CASSEWPQSAFF.

A few counts support this clonotype. The rearrangement joins TRBV29-1 to TRBJ1-1; unclear D gene. The CDR3 covers 11 residues. Germline assignment: CDR1 SQVTM and CDR2 ANQGSEA. The CDR3: CRAGVVSEAFF. Written as DNA, the CDR3 is TGCAGGGCTGGGGTAGTCTCTGAAGCTTTCTTT.

This clonotype has at least ten counts. The genes are TRBV20-1 and TRBJ2-2, with a possible D match to TRBD1 (6 bases). The CDR3 runs 16 residues. In germline, CDR1 is DFQATT, CDR2 SNEGSKA (reference sequence). The germline V and J ends were trimmed by 2 bases and 3 bases, with 16 bases remaining between them. CDR3 bases: TGCAGTGCTAGATCCCCTTCCGGGACACACACCGGGGAGCTGTTTTTT. Its translation is CSARSPSGTHTGELFF.

V usage is TRBV4-2 and J usage is TRBJ1-4, with D hard to call. This CDR3 contains 15 residues. Germline V CDR1 and CDR2: LGHNA, YNFKEQ. Trimming removed 0 bases at V and 4 bases at J, with 9 bases between. CDR3 nucleotide sequence: TGTGCCAGCAGCCAAGAGGGAGTGAATAATGAAAAACTGTTTTTT. It is translated as CASSQEGVNNEKLFF.

This sequence joins TRBV15 and TRBJ2-4, with 10 bases that match TRBD2. V was pared by 0 bases and J by 6 bases, with 5 bases of the junction left unmatched. CDR1 is LNHNV and CDR2 is YYDKDF in the germline V gene (reference sequence). The length of the CDR3 is 16 residues. The CDR3 DNA sequence: TGTGCCACCAGCAGAGATGAACAGCGGGGGGGAAACATTCAGTACTTC. Translation: CATSRDEQRGGNIQYF.

This clonotype was found a few times. The CDR3 region has the DNA TGTGCCACCCCCTCCAAAAGCGCGAGCGAGCAGTACTTC. It yields the protein CATPSKSASEQYF. This sequence joins TRBV21-1 and TRBJ2-7; TRBD1, the table's D call, lacks a check against the DNA. TRBV21-1 is a recognized pseudogene. This CDR3 region has 13 residues.

The CDR3 DNA reads TGTGCCAGCAGCTCCGGGGACTTCAACACAGATACGCAGTATTTT. Its translation: CASSSGDFNTDTQYF. The J gene is TRBJ2-3, the V gene TRBV7-9; D may be TRBD2 (6 bases). The germline CDR1 and CDR2 sequences are SEHNR and FQNEAQ (reference sequence). Trimming cost V 4 bases and J 2 bases, with 13 bases left between them. CDR3 length equals 15 residues.

This clonotype was seen only a few times. V and J are TRBV7-9 and TRBJ1-1; 8 nucleotides agree with TRBD1. V lost 4 bases and J lost 3; bases outside the gene matches: 7. The CDR3 spans 15 residues. Germline V gene lookup returns CDR1 SEHNR and CDR2 FQNEAQ (reference sequence). DNA for the CDR3: TGTGCCAGCAGCTATGCACAGGGGGGAGACACTGAAGCTTTCTTT. Residues: CASSYAQGGDTEAFF.

The sample holds a few counts of this clonotype. The chain carries TRBV29-1 and TRBJ1-1; 8 nucleotides align to TRBD1. CDR3 length equals 14 residues. V lost 6 bases to trimming and J lost 1 base; unmatched junction nucleotides: 7. Germline assignment: CDR1 SQVTM and CDR2 ANQGSEA. The CDR3 nucleotides read TGCAGCGTCGCCCCCGGGACAGGGAACACTGAAGCTTTCTTT. This gives the protein CSVAPGTGNTEAFF.

The genes are TRBV5-5 and TRBJ2-7; a possible D gene is TRBD2 (6 bases). This CDR3 spans 14 amino acids. Trimming took 1 base from V and 6 from J, leaving 14 bases between them. CDR1 is SGHKS and CDR2 is YYEKEE in the germline V gene (reference sequence). DNA of the CDR3: TGTGCCAGCAGCTTGTCCGGGGGTACGGTCGAGCAGTACTTC. This encodes CASSLSGGTVEQYF.

V and J are TRBV24-1 and TRBJ2-3, with 9 bases aligning to TRBD1. The J segment lost 5 bases and the V segment lost 5 bases, leaving 10 bases of the junction unmatched. Germline CDR1 KGHDR, CDR2 SFDVKD. CDR3 length: 16 amino acids. The CDR3 DNA reads TGTGCCACCAGTGTTGCGGGGACAGGGTCCAGAGATACGCAGTATTTT. Translated, it gives CATSVAGTGSRDTQYF.